This is a list of T cell receptor beta chains from one sample in a study of cytomegalovirus exposure and HLA in healthy donors. Assay used: immunoSEQ multiplex PCR; TCRdb lists only in-frame clones, some missing. The table lists about 160,000 clones, 85% of them singletons. The source material was PBMCs. These receptors were obtained from a boy aged 2 to 10 in good health and CMV-seronegative. Each CDR3 is given without its conserved first and last residue. Each record gives: clone size, J gene, V gene, CDR3 protein. Size is stated for part of the rows, as once, few or many counts, or as a class when the clone is expanded.

>.|TRBJ2-5|TRBV28
ASSPRLKETQY
>.|TRBJ2-5|TRBV5-8
ATSPRYQETQY
>once|TRBJ1-2|TRBV14
ASSQDGRGRANYGYT
>.|TRBJ2-4|TRBV6-1
ASSDVQNIQY
>once|TRBJ2-1|TRBV5-1
ASSLLGTGYNEQF
>.|TRBJ2-5|TRBV6-1
ASSVQGWGETQY
>.|TRBJ1-5|TRBV19
ASSSRRDREVNQPQH
>.|TRBJ1-4|TRBV19
ASSIARRTNEKLF
>.|TRBJ1-1|TRBV7-9
ASSTLRDINTEAF
>.|TRBJ2-1|TRBV28
ASWGLAVYDEQF
>.|TRBJ1-5|TRBV19
ASSQNRGQRNQPQH
>.|TRBJ1-2|TRBV27
ASRTRYSGRYGYT
>.|TRBJ2-5|TRBV19
ASSMYRGQETQY
>few|TRBJ2-7|TRBV5-1
ASSYGTGYSYEQY
>.|TRBJ1-2|TRBV15
ATGRGLVYGGYT
>.|TRBJ2-3|TRBV7-2
ASSEYGLGTDTQY
>.|TRBJ2-1|TRBV5-6
ASSLGASGSLNNEQF